The text below deals with one T cell receptor beta chain. Its antigen specificity is not known. It has no much larger one-base neighbor in the sample; base qualities were not kept. Sequencing was carried out with an Illumina HiSeq 1500. Through fastp at Q25 and MiXCR, TCRdb rebuilt clones from the public reads, retaining in-frame beta chains. Duplicate CDR3 protein sequences are folded into a single record with the most common DNA and genes. The sample has fewer than 1,000,000 distinct CDR3 sequences on record, roughly 30% of them singletons. The ten largest clonotypes hold more than 13% of the sample. From cysteine to phenylalanine, the CDR3 is 15 amino acids long. Only the CDR3 region is kept as DNA, spanning 45 bases read in frame from base 1. The germline ends are 10 bases apart after V is trimmed by 2 bases and J by 2 bases. This entry comes from a study of T cell repertoires in cytomegalovirus infection (dated by TCRdb to the late 2010s). Regarding the research as a whole: Peptide stimulations targeted recently identified HLA-C-restricted CMV epitopes, whose presentation resists viral immunomodulation, together with well-studied HLA-B-restricted epitopes. The HLA type of each donor mattered for the analysis, because public TCR beta signatures pointed to carriage of CMV infection along with the matching HLA type.

Overall study outcomes, separate from this receptor: Cumulative frequency of public TCR beta family members discriminated carriers of CMV infection plus the relevant HLA type in this cohort and an independent 352-donor cohort. The ex vivo response was dominated by HLA-C-restricted CMV-specific TCR beta clonotypes, and the single most frequent clonotype in two of eight donors was supplied by these HLA-C-restricted clonotypes.

Read against the paper, the sample's treatment or condition label means: in vitro stimulation with specific CMV peptide epitopes to enrich CMV-specific T cells. The chain is assembled from TRBV12-3 or TRBV12-4 and TRBJ1-3; possibly the D gene is TRBD1, per 6 matching bases. The sample here was cultured CD8+ T cells from PBMCs, taken from culture after CMV antigen stimulation. The TCR was taken from a human donor in good health (CMV status not recorded). Some clones in this sample may be carry-over from other donors' samples. The CDR3 corresponds to CASSLMGGAGNTIYF. The DNA reads as follows: TGTGCCAGCAGTTTAATGGGGGGCGCTGGAAACACCATATATTTT.